The rows below give T cell receptor beta chains drawn from one sample of a study of read filtering for tumor transcriptome and immune sequencing. MiXCR, applied by TCRdb to the reads, yields one record per CDR3 protein. This table has 11,000 to 15,000 distinct CDR3 sequences, around 20% appearing once. The sample consisted of a population of CD138-negative cells sorted from bone marrow. All receptors derive from a donor at least 40 years old with multiple myeloma. The CDR3 runs from the conserved cysteine through the conserved F or W. A D gene is named only where the DNA matches it firmly. The size field is filled for only some rows; it gives once, few, many or a size class.

V,D,size,J,DNA,CDR3
TRBV28,TRBD1,many,TRBJ1-1,TGTGCCAGCAGTTCGGGACAGGGGTACACTGAAGCTTTCTTT,CASSSGQGYTEAFF
TRBV5-1,NA,NA,TRBJ1-5,TGCGCCAGCAGCTTCGGGGGCGTGGGTCAGCCCCAGCATTTT,CASSFGGVGQPQHF
TRBV30,TRBD2,many,TRBJ2-3,TGTGCCTGGAGTGGACTAGCGGGGGGGCGAACCACAGATACGCAGTATTTT,CAWSGLAGGRTTDTQYF
TRBV11-2,NA,many,TRBJ2-2,TGTGCCAGCAGCTTAGCAGTGAACACCGGGGAGCTGTTTTTT,CASSLAVNTGELFF
TRBV6-1,NA,many,TRBJ1-5,TGTGCCAGCAGGGCCCCTATGGACACCAATCAGCCCCAGCATTTT,CASRAPMDTNQPQHF
TRBV29-1,NA,NA,TRBJ2-1,TGCAGCGTTGAAGACCCCCAACGGAGCTCCTACAATGAGCAGTTCTTC,CSVEDPQRSSYNEQFF
TRBV6-5,NA,many,TRBJ1-1,TGTGCCAGCAGTTCCCTGGCAGACACTGAAGCTTTCTTT,CASSSLADTEAFF
TRBV29-1,TRBD1,NA,TRBJ2-3,TGCAGCGTGATGGGACAGGACTCCACAGATACGCAGTATTTT,CSVMGQDSTDTQYF
TRBV29-1,NA,many,TRBJ1-1,TGCAGCGTTGAGGTCCGGAGGGAAACTGAAGCTTTCTTT,CSVEVRRETEAFF
TRBV19,NA,many,TRBJ2-6,TGTGCCAGTAGTATAATGATCCGGGAGGCCAACGTCCTGACTTTC,CASSIMIREANVLTF
TRBV7-2,TRBD2,NA,TRBJ2-7,TGTGCCAGCAGCGGGACTAGCCAAAGCTCCTACGAGCAGTACTTC,CASSGTSQSSYEQYF
TRBV6-5,NA,NA,TRBJ2-7,TGTGCCAGCAGTTACTCGAGAACGAGCTCCTACGAGCAGTACTTC,CASSYSRTSSYEQYF
TRBV5-1,TRBD2,NA,TRBJ2-7,TGCGCCAGCAGCCAACCGGGACTAGCGGGGTACTCCTACGAGCAGTACTTC,CASSQPGLAGYSYEQYF
TRBV5-1,TRBD1,NA,TRBJ1-1,TGCGCCAGCAGCTTTCAGACAGGGGGGAACACTGAAGCTTTCTTT,CASSFQTGGNTEAFF
TRBV29-1,NA,NA,TRBJ1-5,TGCAGCGTTGAAGATGGGGGGATGGAGGTTGTCCTACTGTGTAGCAATCAGCCCCAGCATTTT,CSVEDGGMEVVLLCSNQPQHF
TRBV4-1,NA,NA,TRBJ2-5,TGCGCCAGCAGCCAAGAATGGGGGCAAGAGACCCAGTACTTC,CASSQEWGQETQYF
TRBV19,NA,few,TRBJ1-2,TGTGCCAGTACCGACAGCTCCTTCAACTATGGCTACACCTTC,CASTDSSFNYGYTF
TRBV13,NA,many,TRBJ2-5,TGTGCCAGCAGCCAGCCGACAGGGAGGATTAAAGAGACCCAGTACTTC,CASSQPTGRIKETQYF
TRBV4-2,TRBD1,many,TRBJ2-6,TGTGCCCCAAGGGACAGACAGAACGAAAACTCCTTTGTACCAAGCTCTGGGGCCAACGTCCTGACTTTC,CAPRDRQNENSFVPSSGANVLTF
TRBV20-1,NA,many,TRBJ1-5,TGCAGTGCTAGGGAGGGGTGGCAGCCCCAGCATTTT,CSAREGWQPQHF
TRBV20-1,NA,NA,TRBJ2-6,TGCCGTGCTAGATCCGGGGCCAACGTCCTGACTTTC,CRARSGANVLTF
TRBV5-1,TRBD2,few,TRBJ2-1,TGCGCCAGCAGCTTGGCCGGGGGACTAGCGGGAGGGCCACACAATGAGCAGTTCTTC,CASSLAGGLAGGPHNEQFF
TRBV18,NA,many,TRBJ1-4,TGTGCCAGCTCACCACAGGGGGGGCTTGACGAAAAACTGTTTTTT,CASSPQGGLDEKLFF
TRBV2,TRBD1,many,TRBJ1-6,TGTGCCAGCAGTGAAGGTGACAGGGGAGGTTCACCCCTCCACTTT,CASSEGDRGGSPLHF
TRBV11-2,NA,few,TRBJ2-2,TGTGCCAGCAGCTTATTCTCAGGGTTTCCCGGGGAGCTGTTTTTT,CASSLFSGFPGELFF
TRBV29-1,NA,NA,TRBJ2-7,TGCAGCGTTGTGACGGACAGTCTACTGGACGAGCAGTACTTC,CSVVTDSLLDEQYF
TRBV28,NA,many,TRBJ1-1,TGTGCCAGCAGTTTGGGGGGGCGAAAGAACACTGAAGCTTTCTTT,CASSLGGRKNTEAFF
TRBV7-6,TRBD1,many,TRBJ2-1,TGTGCCAGCAGACTCGGGTGGGGACAGGGTTCCCATGAGCAGTTCTTC,CASRLGWGQGSHEQFF
TRBV6-2/TRBV6-3,TRBD2,many,TRBJ2-1,TGTGCCAGCAGACCCACGGTCCCGATTACTAGCGGGACCTACAATGAGCAGTTCTTC,CASRPTVPITSGTYNEQFF
TRBV14,NA,NA,TRBJ1-4,TGTGCCAGCAGCCAGGGAGGTGAAAAACTGTTTTTT,CASSQGGEKLFF
TRBV6-1,NA,few,TRBJ2-3,TGTGCCAGCACTGGAGGGCCGTTAGATACGCAGTATTTT,CASTGGPLDTQYF
TRBV5-1,TRBD1,few,TRBJ2-5,TGCGCCAGCAGCTCGGGACAGGGGGTACAAGAGACCCAGTACTTC,CASSSGQGVQETQYF
TRBV2,TRBD1,NA,TRBJ2-7,TGTGCCAGCAGTTATACAGGGGGGAACTACGAGCAGTACTTC,CASSYTGGNYEQYF
TRBV29-1,TRBD2,many,TRBJ2-1,TGCAGCGAAGCGTCTAGCGGGGGGGCCGATGAGCAGTTCTTC,CSEASSGGADEQFF
TRBV6-2/TRBV6-3,NA,many,TRBJ2-1,TGTGCCAGCAGTCGACAGCACAATGAGCAGTTCTTC,CASSRQHNEQFF
TRBV7-3,TRBD1,many,TRBJ2-1,TGTGCCAGCAGCCCCAACCAACCGGGACAGGGTTCCTACAATGAGCAGTTCTTC,CASSPNQPGQGSYNEQFF
TRBV18,TRBD1,NA,TRBJ2-3,TGTGCCAGCTCCGGGACAGGGGACACAGATACGCAGTATTTT,CASSGTGDTDTQYF
TRBV6-2/TRBV6-3,NA,many,TRBJ2-7,TGTGCCAGCAGACTTAGGGGGTTCCACGAGCAGTACTTC,CASRLRGFHEQYF
TRBV5-1,NA,NA,TRBJ1-4,TGCCCCAGCAGCCCCGAAGGGGTGAACAATGAAAAACTGTTTTTT,CPSSPEGVNNEKLFF
TRBV7-9,NA,few,TRBJ1-3,TGTGCCAGCAGCTTTCCCTTTCCAGGAAACACCATATATTTT,CASSFPFPGNTIYF
TRBV20-1,NA,NA,TRBJ2-4,TGCAGTGCTAGAGAGGGCGAGATAGCCAAAAGCATTCAGTACTTC,CSAREGEIAKSIQYF
TRBV6-2/TRBV6-3,TRBD2,NA,TRBJ2-1,TGTGCCAGCAGTTACATGGGGGAGGGGCAGTTCTTC,CASSYMGEGQFF
TRBV24-1,NA,many,TRBJ2-1,TGTGCCACTCAGGGAAACCGGGACGAGCAGTTCTTC,CATQGNRDEQFF
TRBV20-1,NA,many,TRBJ2-1,TGCAGTGCTAGACCGTTAGAGGGGCCCAATGAGCAGTTCTTC,CSARPLEGPNEQFF
TRBV11-2,NA,few,TRBJ2-1,TGTGCCAGCAGCTTAGGGGGGGGCCCCTACAATGAGCAGTTCTTC,CASSLGGGPYNEQFF
TRBV4-2,NA,many,TRBJ2-5,TGTGCCAGCAGCCAACTAACCAGCGGCCCTAAAGGAGAGACCCAGTACTTC,CASSQLTSGPKGETQYF
TRBV4-2,TRBD1,NA,TRBJ1-3,TGTGCCAGCAGCCAAGGCGGCAGGGGGGACTCGGACACCATATATTTT,CASSQGGRGDSDTIYF
TRBV7-2,TRBD2,few,TRBJ2-3,TGTGCCAGCAGCACGGGACTAGCGGGAAGCACAGATACGCAGTATTTT,CASSTGLAGSTDTQYF
TRBV7-2,TRBD2,many,TRBJ2-5,TGTGCCAGCAGCCCACGAGGACTAGCGGGAGTAGGGGAGACCCAGTACTTC,CASSPRGLAGVGETQYF
TRBV20-1,TRBD1,many,TRBJ2-6,TGCAGTGCTAGCCAGGGGGCTGGGGCCAACGTCCTGACTTTC,CSASQGAGANVLTF
TRBV6-5,TRBD2,few,TRBJ2-7,TGTGCCAGCAGTTACGGCGGGAGGGACTTGACCTACGAGCAGTACTTC,CASSYGGRDLTYEQYF